This T cell receptor (beta chain) was captured by sequencing in a study of CD8 T cells in ankylosing spondylitis. A few counts support this clonotype. The V gene's germline CDR1 is SGHTA and CDR2 FQGNSA. There are 15 residues in the CDR3. V lost 5 bases to trimming and J lost 3 bases; unmatched junction nucleotides: 9. One entry per CDR3 protein, called by TCRdb with MiXCR from the 5' RACE reads. The table includes about 340,000 distinct CDR3 sequences, over 12% detected once. The specimen was blood, either unsorted or a sorted T cell fraction (not recorded which). The receptor's source is a male donor with ankylosing spondylitis or in good health (not recorded which). This rearrangement joins TRBV7-2 to TRBJ2-7; 8 positions match TRBD2. The CDR3 DNA sequence: TGTGCCAGCAGCCCAATAGCGGGGATACTCTACGAGCAGTACTTC. Its protein product is CASSPIAGILYEQYF.